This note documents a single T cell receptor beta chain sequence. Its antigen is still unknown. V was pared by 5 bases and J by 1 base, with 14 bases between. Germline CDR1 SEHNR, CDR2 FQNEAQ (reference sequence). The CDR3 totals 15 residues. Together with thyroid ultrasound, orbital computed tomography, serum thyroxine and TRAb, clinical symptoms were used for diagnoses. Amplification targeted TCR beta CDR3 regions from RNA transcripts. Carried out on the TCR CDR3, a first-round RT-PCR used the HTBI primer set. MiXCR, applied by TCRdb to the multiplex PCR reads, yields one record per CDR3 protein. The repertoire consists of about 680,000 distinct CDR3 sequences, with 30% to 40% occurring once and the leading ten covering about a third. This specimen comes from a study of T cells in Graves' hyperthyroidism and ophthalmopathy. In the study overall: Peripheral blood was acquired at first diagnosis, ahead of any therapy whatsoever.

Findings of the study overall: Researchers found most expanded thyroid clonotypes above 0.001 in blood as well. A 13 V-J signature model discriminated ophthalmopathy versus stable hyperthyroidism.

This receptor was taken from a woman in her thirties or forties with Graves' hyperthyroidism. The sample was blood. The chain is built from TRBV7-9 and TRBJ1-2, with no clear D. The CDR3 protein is CASSPRERRNYGYTF. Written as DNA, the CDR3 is TGTGCCAGCAGCCCCCGCGAGAGGCGTAACTATGGCTACACCTTC. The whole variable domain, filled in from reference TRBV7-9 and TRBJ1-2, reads DTGVSQNPRHKITKRGQNVTFRCDPISEHNRLYWYRQTLGQGPEFLTYFQNEAQLEKSRLLSDRFSAERPKGSFSTLEIQRTEQGDSAMYLCASSPRERRNYGYTFGSGTRLTVV.